The TCR beta chain described here comes from a study of T cells after yellow fever vaccination (dated by TCRdb to between 2017 and 2020). Background for the entire study: Libraries from fractions with low cell numbers were prepared with the SMART-Seq v4 Ultra Low Input RNA kit. To follow T-cell clones before and after primary and booster YFV17D yellow fever vaccination, bulk TCR alpha and beta repertoires were sequenced over time. Two healthy male donors made up the cohort, one aged 18 to 30 years and the other aged 30 to 39 years. Blood was collected at multiple timepoints before and after primary and secondary immunization, and bulk PBMC replicates and cell subsets were isolated.

There are a few counts of this clonotype. There is no known antigen for this receptor. No clone much larger than this one lies a single base away; base qualities are absent. The treatment or condition label, as the study defines it: live attenuated yellow fever vaccine strain. PBMCs were isolated from peripheral blood using a standard Ficoll-Paque protocol. CD4 and CD8 T-cell fractions were isolated with Dynabeads CD4 and CD8 positive selection kits. TriZol was used to extract RNA from bulk PBMCs, from CD4 and CD8 fractions, and from dextramer-positive and dextramer-negative fractions. Cut back by 0 bases and 4 bases, the V and J ends lie 16 bases apart. The germline V gene (reference sequence) provides CDR1 DFQATT and CDR2 SNEGSKA. Reading from cysteine to phenylalanine, the CDR3 counts 16 amino acids. Of the read, only the CDR3 DNA is kept; its 48 bases are in frame from base 1. Data came from an Illumina NovaSeq 6000. TCR cDNA was synthesized by 5'RACE template switching, which introduced a universal primer site and unique molecular identifiers. cDNA synthesis was primed from both the TCR alpha and TCR beta constant segments. Library amplification involved two PCR steps, and the second step added sample barcodes and sequencing adapters. Sequencing of the libraries was done on either Illumina HiSeq 2500 (2x100 bp) or NovaSeq (2x150 bp). The study's own analysis went as follows. MIGEC handled demultiplexing of reads and collapsing into UMI consensus sequences, while MiXCR performed V(D)J alignment. Using edgeR on replicate PBMC samples, clonotypes were called vaccine-responding if FDR was below 0.01 and the log2 fold change was above 5 up to day 15. Each bulk clonotype was labeled CD4 or CD8 based on which sequenced repertoire, CD4 or CD8, contained the clonotype at higher abundance. The public reads were reanalyzed by TCRdb: fastp trimming at Q25, MiXCR alignment, in-frame beta chains only. Duplicate CDR3 protein sequences are folded into a single record with the most common DNA and genes. TCRdb's processing, not the authors', yielded these V and J calls. The sample data list 150,000 to 200,000 distinct CDR3 sequences, and about a tenth of these were observed just once. The ten largest clones add up to 35% to 40% of the sample.

Summary of the overall study and its limitations: Because the study included only two donors, the extent to which the findings can be generalized is limited. After the booster, most of the clones that had expanded following primary vaccination were detected again (approximately 95% of CD4 and more than 85% of CD8), which suggests that memory was broadly maintained. A small fraction of clonotypes appeared in both the CD4 and CD8 compartments, likely as a result of convergent recombination. Computational filtering was required because FACS-sorted repertoires could contain abundant contaminating clonotypes from the bulk population. Compared with the primary T-cell response, the secondary T-cell response was faster but weaker, reaching its peak on day 5 rather than on day 15.

This TCR was sampled from a man aged 18 to 35 who received the YFV17D yellow fever vaccine. The V and J segments used are TRBV20-1 and TRBJ2-1; the D segment might be TRBD1 or TRBD2, since each matches 6 bases. Source: CD8+ T cells sorted from PBMCs, taken 45 days after the yellow fever booster vaccination. The DNA reads as follows: TGCAGTGCTAGAGAAGCGTACAGGGACTTATACAATGAGCAGTTCTTC. This sequence encodes CSAREAYRDLYNEQFF.